The source of this T cell receptor (beta chain) is a study of PD-1 blockade in mismatch repair-deficient tumors. The overall study: Patients had over 10 mismatch repair-deficient cancer types, all previously treated and progressing.

Trimming shortened V by 1 base and J by 2 bases, and 9 bases separated the two germline ends. The CDR3 is 14 residues long. In germline, CDR1 is GTSNPN, CDR2 SVGIG (reference sequence). TCRdb's copy holds only in-frame clones and misses some; the assay was immunoSEQ multiplex PCR. The sample lists some 9,700 clones; over 75% were seen once. Of note for this clone: No antigen is known for it.

Whole-study results and caveats: After pembrolizumab, tumor-resident clones rose rapidly, then generally contracted before radiologic responses.

The time point is: roughly eleven-day in vitro stimulation with candidate mutation-associated neoantigen peptide 1. Mismatch repair deficiency was confirmed in all patients, by PCR or immunohistochemistry. Cells were stimulated nine to eleven days with each of several ELISpot-reactive neoantigens. The TCR comes from an adult with mismatch repair-deficient cancer. The rearrangement uses TRBV30 and TRBJ2-1, with D possibly being TRBD1 or TRBD2 (5 bases each). Here the sequenced sample was cells cultured in vitro, taken from a patient treated with pembrolizumab. For the CDR3, the DNA is TGTGCCTGGAGTGCGGGACGACCCTACAATGAGCAGTTCTTC. This sequence encodes CAWSAGRPYNEQFF. The variable domain in full, with the rest retrieved from reference TRBV30 and TRBJ2-1, is SQTIHQWPATLVQPVGSPLSLECTVEGTSNPNLYWYRQAAGRGLQLLFYSVGIGQISSEVPQNLSASRPQDRQFILSSKKLLLSDSGFYLCAWSAGRPYNEQFFGPGTRLTVL.